Listed here are 7 T cell receptor beta chains from one sample, sequenced in a study of blood T cell repertoires in COVID-19. Sequencing was performed with immunoSEQ multiplex PCR; in TCRdb, only in-frame clones are kept and a portion is missing. The sample shows about 90,000 clones, 75% to 95% of them seen only once. The sample was peripheral blood. The receptors here all came from a man aged 45-60 years with acute or convalescent COVID-19.

This rearrangement joins TRBV19 to TRBJ2-7, with D possibly matching TRBD2 (6 bases). The CDR3 totals 14 residues. The ends were cut back, 3 bases at V and 6 bases at J, with 15 bases in the middle. Germline-derived CDR1 and CDR2 are LNHDA and SQIVND (reference sequence). The CDR3 loop is CASSIGGQGVEQYF. CDR3 nucleotides: TGTGCCAGTAGTATCGGAGGGCAAGGGGTCGAGCAGTACTTC.

The chain uses TRBV24-1 and TRBJ2-7; 7 bases map to TRBD1. J gave up 2 bases and V 4 bases, and 4 bases lay outside the gene matches. CDR3 length equals 14 residues. CDR1 KGHDR and CDR2 SFDVKD come from the germline V gene. CDR3 nucleotides: TGTGCCACCAGTGACCCAGGGGGAGCCTACGAGCAGTACTTC. It is translated as CATSDPGGAYEQYF.

V gene TRBV25-1 combines with J gene TRBJ2-7; no definite D call. Trimming stripped 1 base from V and 3 bases from J, with 13 bases between. CDR1 is MGHDK and CDR2 is SYGVNS in the germline V gene. The CDR3 covers 15 residues. In nucleotides, the CDR3 is TGTGCCAGCAGTGAATCACCCGGGTCCCTCTACGAGCAGTACTTC. As protein: CASSESPGSLYEQYF.

The genes are TRBV6-5 and TRBJ2-1; TRBD1 aligns across 8 bases. The CDR3 is made up of 11 amino acids. J gave up 12 bases and V 7 bases, and 5 bases lay outside the gene matches. The germline V gene has CDR1 MNHEY and CDR2 SVGAGI. The CDR3 nucleotides are TGTGCCAGCAAACGGGGACAGGTGCAGTTCTTC. This translates into CASKRGQVQFF.

The chain combines TRBV5-1 with TRBJ1-1, with D perhaps matching TRBD1 (6 bases). V was trimmed by 3 bases and J by 7 bases, leaving 19 bases between them. The germline V gene encodes CDR1 SGHRS and CDR2 YFSETQ. The CDR3 has 15 residues. CDR3 loop: CASSSRDTNPLEAFF. CDR3 sequence (DNA): TGCGCCAGCAGCTCCCGGGACACAAACCCCCTTGAAGCTTTCTTT.

CDR3 coding DNA: TGTGCCAGCAGTTTCCGGACTAGCGGGAGTGTGGAGACCCAGTACTTC. It encodes CASSFRTSGSVETQYF. The V and J genes are TRBV6-5 and TRBJ2-5; 13 bases fit TRBD2. Germline V gene data show CDR1 as MNHEY and CDR2 as SVGAGI. This CDR3 comprises 16 residues. V lost 4 bases to trimming and J lost 5 bases; unmatched junction nucleotides: 7.

The V and J genes are TRBV3-1 (or the pseudogene TRBV3-2) and TRBJ2-7; no clear D. This CDR3 is 16 amino acids long. Germline lookup yields CDR1 LGHDT and CDR2 YNNKEL (reference sequence). V was cut by 1 base and J by 0 bases, with 13 bases left in between. In DNA, the CDR3 is TGTGCCAGCAGCCAAGGGGCATTCTGGAACTCCTACGAGCAGTACTTC. Its translation is CASSQGAFWNSYEQYF.